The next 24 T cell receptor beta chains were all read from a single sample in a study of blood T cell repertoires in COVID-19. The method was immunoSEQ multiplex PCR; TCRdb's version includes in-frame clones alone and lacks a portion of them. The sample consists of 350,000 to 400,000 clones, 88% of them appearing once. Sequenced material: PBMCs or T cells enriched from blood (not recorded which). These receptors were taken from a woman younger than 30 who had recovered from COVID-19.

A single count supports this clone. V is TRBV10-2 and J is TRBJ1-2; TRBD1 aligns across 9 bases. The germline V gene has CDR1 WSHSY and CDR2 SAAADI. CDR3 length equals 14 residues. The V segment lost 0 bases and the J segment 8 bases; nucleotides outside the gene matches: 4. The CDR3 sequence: CASSESGQGTGYTF. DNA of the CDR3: TGCGCCAGCAGTGAGTCCGGACAGGGGACCGGCTACACCTTC.

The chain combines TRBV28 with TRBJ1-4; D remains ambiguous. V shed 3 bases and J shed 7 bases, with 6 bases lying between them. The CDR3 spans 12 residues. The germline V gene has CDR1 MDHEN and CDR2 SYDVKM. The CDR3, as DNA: TGTGCCAGCAGTTTGGGAGGTGAAAAACTGTTTTTT. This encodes CASSLGGEKLFF.

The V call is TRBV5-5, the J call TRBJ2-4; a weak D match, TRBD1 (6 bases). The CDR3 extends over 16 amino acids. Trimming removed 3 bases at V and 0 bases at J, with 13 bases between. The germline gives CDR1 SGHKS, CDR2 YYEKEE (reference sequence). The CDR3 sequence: CASSSRDNSAKNIQYF. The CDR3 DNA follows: TGTGCCAGCAGCTCAAGGGACAACTCAGCCAAAAACATTCAGTACTTC.

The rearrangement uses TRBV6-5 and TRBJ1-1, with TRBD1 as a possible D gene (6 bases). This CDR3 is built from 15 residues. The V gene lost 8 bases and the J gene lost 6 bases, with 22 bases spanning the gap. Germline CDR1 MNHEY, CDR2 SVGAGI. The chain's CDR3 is CASSALRGRMAEAFF. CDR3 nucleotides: TGTGCCAGCTCAGCCCTGCGGGGGCGGATGGCTGAAGCTTTCTTT.

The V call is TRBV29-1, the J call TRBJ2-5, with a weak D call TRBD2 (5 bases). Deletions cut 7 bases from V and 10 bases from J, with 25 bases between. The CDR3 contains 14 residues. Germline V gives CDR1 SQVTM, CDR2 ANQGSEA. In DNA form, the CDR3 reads TGCAGCGCCGGACCGTCCCAAAAGGCTGGAGGCCAGTACTTC. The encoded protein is CSAGPSQKAGGQYF.

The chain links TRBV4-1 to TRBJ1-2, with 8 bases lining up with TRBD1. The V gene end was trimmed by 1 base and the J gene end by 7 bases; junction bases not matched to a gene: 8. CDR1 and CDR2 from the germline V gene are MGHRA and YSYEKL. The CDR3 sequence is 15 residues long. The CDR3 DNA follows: TGCGCCAGCAGCCAAGTCCCGGGGACAGGCGTTGGCTACACCTTC. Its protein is CASSQVPGTGVGYTF.

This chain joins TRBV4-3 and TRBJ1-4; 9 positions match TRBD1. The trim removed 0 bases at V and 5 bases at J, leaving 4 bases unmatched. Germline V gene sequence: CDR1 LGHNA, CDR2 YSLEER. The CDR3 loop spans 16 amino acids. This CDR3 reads CASSQEGGTGNEKLFF. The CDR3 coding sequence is TGCGCCAGCAGCCAAGAAGGCGGGACAGGGAATGAAAAACTGTTTTTT.

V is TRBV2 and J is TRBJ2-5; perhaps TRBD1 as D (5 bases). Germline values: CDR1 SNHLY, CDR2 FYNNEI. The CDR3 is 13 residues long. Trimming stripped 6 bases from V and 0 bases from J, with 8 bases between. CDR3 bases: TGTGCCAGCAGACCAGGGTACCAAGAGACCCAGTACTTC. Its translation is CASRPGYQETQYF.

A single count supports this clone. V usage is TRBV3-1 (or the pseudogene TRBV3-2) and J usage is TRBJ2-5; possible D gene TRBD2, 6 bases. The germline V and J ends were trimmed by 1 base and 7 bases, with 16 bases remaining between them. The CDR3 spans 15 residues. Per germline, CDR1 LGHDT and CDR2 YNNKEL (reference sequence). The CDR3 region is CASSQVPSGGWTQYF. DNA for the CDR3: TGTGCCAGCAGCCAAGTTCCGAGCGGAGGGTGGACCCAGTACTTC.

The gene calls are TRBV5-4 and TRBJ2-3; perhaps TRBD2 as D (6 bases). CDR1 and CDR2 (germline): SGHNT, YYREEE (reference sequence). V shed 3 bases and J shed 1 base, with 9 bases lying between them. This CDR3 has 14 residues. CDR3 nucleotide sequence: TGTGCCAGCAGCTCGACGGGGGGCACAGATACGCAGTATTTT. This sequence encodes CASSSTGGTDTQYF.

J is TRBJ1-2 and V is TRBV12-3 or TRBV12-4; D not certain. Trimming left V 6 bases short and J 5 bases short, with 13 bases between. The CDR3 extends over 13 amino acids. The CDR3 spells CASSPQEAYGYTF. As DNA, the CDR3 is TGTGCCAGCAGCCCCCAAGAGGCGTATGGCTACACCTTC.

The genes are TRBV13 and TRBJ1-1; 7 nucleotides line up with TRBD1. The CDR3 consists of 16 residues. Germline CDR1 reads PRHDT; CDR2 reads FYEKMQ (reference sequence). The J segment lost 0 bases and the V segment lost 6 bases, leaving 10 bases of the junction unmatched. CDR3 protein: CASSIQGWGLNTEAFF. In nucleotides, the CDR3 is TGTGCCAGCAGTATACAGGGGTGGGGATTGAACACTGAAGCTTTCTTT.

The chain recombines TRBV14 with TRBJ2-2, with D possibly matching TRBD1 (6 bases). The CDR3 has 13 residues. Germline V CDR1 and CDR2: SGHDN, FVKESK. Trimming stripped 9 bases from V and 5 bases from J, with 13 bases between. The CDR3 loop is CASSPGDTGELFF. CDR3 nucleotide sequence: TGTGCCAGTAGTCCAGGGGATACCGGGGAGCTGTTTTTT.

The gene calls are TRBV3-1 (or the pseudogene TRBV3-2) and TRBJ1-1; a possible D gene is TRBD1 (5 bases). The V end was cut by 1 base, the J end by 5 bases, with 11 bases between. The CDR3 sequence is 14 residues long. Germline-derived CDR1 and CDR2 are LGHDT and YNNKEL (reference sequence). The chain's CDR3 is CASSQGPGLTEAFF. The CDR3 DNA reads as TGTGCCAGCAGCCAAGGGCCAGGGTTGACTGAAGCTTTCTTT.

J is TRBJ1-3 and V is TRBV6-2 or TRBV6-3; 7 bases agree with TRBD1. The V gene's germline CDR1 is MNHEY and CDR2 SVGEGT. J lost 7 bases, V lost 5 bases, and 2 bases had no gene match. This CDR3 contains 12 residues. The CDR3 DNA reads TGTGCCAGCAGTCGGGGACAGAACACCATATATTTT. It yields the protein CASSRGQNTIYF.

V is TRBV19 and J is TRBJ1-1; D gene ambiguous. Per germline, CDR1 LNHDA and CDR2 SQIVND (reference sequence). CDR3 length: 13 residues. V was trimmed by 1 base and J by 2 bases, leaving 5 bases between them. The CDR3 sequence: CASSIGDNTEAFF. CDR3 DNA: TGTGCCAGTAGTATAGGCGATAACACTGAAGCTTTCTTT.

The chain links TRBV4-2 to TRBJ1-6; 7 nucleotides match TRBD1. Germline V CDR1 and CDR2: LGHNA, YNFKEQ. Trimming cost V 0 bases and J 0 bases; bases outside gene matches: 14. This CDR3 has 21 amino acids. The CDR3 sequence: CASSQEWPGTAASSYNSPLHF. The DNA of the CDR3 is TGTGCCAGCAGCCAAGAATGGCCCGGGACAGCCGCTAGCTCCTATAATTCACCCCTCCACTTT.

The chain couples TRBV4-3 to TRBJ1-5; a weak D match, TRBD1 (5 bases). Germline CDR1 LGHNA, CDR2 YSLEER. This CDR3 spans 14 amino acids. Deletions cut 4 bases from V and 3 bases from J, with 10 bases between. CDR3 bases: TGCGCCAGCAGCCTGGTAGGGGACAATCAGCCCCAGCATTTT. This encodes CASSLVGDNQPQHF.

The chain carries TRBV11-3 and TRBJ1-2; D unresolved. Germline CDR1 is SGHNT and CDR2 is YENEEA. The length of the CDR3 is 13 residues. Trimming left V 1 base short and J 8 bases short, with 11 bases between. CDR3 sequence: CASSLAVIEGYTF. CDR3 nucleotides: TGTGCCAGCAGCTTAGCGGTTATAGAGGGCTACACCTTC. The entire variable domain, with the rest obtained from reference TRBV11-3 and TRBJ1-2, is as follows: EAGVVQSPRYKIIEKKQPVAFWCNPISGHNTLYWYLQNLGQGPELLIRYENEEAVDDSQLPKDRFSAERLKGVDSTLKIQPAELGDSAVYLCASSLAVIEGYTFGSGTRLTVV.

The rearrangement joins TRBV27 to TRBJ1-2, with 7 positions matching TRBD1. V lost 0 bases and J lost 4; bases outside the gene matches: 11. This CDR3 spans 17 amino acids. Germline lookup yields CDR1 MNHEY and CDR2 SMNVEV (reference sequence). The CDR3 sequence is CASSLSSMTGPIYGYTF. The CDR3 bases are TGTGCCAGCAGTTTATCGTCAATGACAGGGCCAATCTATGGCTACACCTTC.

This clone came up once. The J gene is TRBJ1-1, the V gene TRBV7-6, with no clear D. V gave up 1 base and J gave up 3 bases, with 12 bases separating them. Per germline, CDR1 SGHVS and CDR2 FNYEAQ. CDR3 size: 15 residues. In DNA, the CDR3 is TGTGCCAGCAGCTTAGATACGGTGCCGGACACTGAAGCTTTCTTT. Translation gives CASSLDTVPDTEAFF.

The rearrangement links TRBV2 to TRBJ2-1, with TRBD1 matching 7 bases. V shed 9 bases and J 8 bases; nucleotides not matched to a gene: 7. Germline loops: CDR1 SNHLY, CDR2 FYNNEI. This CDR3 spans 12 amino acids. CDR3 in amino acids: CARRTGRDEQFF. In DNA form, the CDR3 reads TGTGCCAGAAGGACAGGTAGGGATGAGCAGTTCTTC.

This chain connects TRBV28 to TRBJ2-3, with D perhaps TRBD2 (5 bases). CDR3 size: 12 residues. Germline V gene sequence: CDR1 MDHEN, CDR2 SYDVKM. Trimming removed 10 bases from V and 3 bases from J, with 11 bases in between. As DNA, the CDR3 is TGTGCCACGCGCCGAGGGACAGATACGCAGTATTTT. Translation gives CATRRGTDTQYF. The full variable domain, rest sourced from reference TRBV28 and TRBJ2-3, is DVKVTQSSRYLVKRTGEKVFLECVQDMDHENMFWYRQDPGLGLRLIYFSYDVKMKEKGDIPEGYSVSREKKERFSLILESASTNQTSMYLCATRRGTDTQYFGPGTRLTVL.

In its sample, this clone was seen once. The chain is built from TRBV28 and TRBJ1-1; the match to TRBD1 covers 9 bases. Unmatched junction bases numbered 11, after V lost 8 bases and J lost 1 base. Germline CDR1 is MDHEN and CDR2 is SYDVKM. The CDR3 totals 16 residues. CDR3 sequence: CASFSGGTGRNTEAFF. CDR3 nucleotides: TGTGCCAGCTTTTCGGGGGGGACAGGGAGGAACACTGAAGCTTTCTTT.